This T cell receptor (beta chain) was found in a study of cytomegalovirus exposure and HLA in healthy donors. The study's findings and limits: The majority of TCR sequences were rare, yet some public TCRs appeared in many donors.

Note on this clone: The target antigen is unknown.

PCR was performed using 60 Vbeta and 13 Jbeta primers. The protocol was immunoSEQ multiplex PCR, while the TCRdb copy is restricted to in-frame clones and leaves out a portion. The repertoire holds 150,000 to 200,000 clones, with approximately 73% as singletons. Healthy bone marrow donors made up the cohort. The germline gives CDR1 SGHNT, CDR2 YYREEE (reference sequence). The V gene end was trimmed by 3 bases and the J gene end by 5 bases; junction bases not matched to a gene: 7. This CDR3 has 16 residues. This chain links TRBV5-4 with TRBJ2-7; 14 nucleotides line up with TRBD2. Sequencing input: PBMCs. The receptor comes from a man aged 50-59 years in good health and CMV-seronegative. The DNA of the CDR3 is TGTGCCAGCAGCTCCCGACTAGCGGGGGGGCTAGACGAGCAGTACTTC. It yields the protein CASSSRLAGGLDEQYF.